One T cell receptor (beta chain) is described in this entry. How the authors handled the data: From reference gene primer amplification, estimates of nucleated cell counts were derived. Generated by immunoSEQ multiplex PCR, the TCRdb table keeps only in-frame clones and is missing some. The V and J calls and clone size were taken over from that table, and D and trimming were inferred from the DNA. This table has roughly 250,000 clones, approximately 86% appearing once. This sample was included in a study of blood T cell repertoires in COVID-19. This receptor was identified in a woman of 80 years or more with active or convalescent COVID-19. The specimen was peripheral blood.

The CDR3 DNA reads TGTGCCAGCAGCTACGGACAGCTAAATCAGCCCCAGCATTTT. This codes for CASSYGQLNQPQHF. V gene TRBV7-9 combines with J gene TRBJ1-5; the D gene is possibly TRBD1 (6 bases). V lost 4 bases, J lost 4 bases, and 11 bases lay in between. Germline V lookup: CDR1 SEHNR, CDR2 FQNEAQ (reference sequence). This CDR3 region has 14 residues.